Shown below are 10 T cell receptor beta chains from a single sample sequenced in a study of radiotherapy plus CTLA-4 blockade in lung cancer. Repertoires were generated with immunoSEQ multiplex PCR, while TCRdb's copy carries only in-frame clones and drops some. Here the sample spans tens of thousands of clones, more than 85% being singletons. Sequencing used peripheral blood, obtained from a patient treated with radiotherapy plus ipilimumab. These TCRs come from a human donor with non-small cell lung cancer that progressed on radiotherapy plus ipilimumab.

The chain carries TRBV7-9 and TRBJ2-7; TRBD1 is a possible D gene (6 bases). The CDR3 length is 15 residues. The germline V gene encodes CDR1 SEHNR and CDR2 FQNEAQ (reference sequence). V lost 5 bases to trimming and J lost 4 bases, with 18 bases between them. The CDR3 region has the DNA TGTGCCAGCAGCCTCCTGACAGGAGCCGGTTACGAGCAGTACTTC. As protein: CASSLLTGAGYEQYF.

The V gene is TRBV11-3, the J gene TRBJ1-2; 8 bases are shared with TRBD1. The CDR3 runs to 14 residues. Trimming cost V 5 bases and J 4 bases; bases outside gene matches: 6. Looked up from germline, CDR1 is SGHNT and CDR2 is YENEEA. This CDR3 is CASSPGTGSYGYTF. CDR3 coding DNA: TGTGCCAGCAGCCCCGGGACAGGATCCTATGGCTACACCTTC. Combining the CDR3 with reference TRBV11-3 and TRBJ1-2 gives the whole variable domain EAGVVQSPRYKIIEKKQPVAFWCNPISGHNTLYWYLQNLGQGPELLIRYENEEAVDDSQLPKDRFSAERLKGVDSTLKIQPAELGDSAVYLCASSPGTGSYGYTFGSGTRLTVV.

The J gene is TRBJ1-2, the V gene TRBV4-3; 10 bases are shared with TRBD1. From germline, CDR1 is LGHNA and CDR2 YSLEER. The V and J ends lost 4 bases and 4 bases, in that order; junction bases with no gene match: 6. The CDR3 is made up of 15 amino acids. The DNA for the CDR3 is TGCGCCAGCAGCCCGACAGGGGGCGCGGTCTATGGCTACACCTTC. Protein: CASSPTGGAVYGYTF.

Here the CDR3 reads CASSRTGDSNQPQHF. In nucleotides, the CDR3 is TGTGCCAGCAGCCGGACAGGGGATAGCAATCAGCCCCAGCATTTT. The chain is built from TRBV7-8 and TRBJ1-5, with 9 bases matching TRBD1. V gave up 5 bases and J gave up 0 bases; unmatched junction bases: 2. Looked up from germline, CDR1 is SGHVS and CDR2 is FQNEAQ. The CDR3 is made up of 15 amino acids.

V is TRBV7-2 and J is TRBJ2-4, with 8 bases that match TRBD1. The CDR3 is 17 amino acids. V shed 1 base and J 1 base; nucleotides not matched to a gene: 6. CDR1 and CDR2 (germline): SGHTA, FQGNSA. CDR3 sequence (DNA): TGTGCCAGCAGCTTAGATGCAGGGGGCGCGGCCAAAAACATTCAGTACTTC. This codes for CASSLDAGGAAKNIQYF.

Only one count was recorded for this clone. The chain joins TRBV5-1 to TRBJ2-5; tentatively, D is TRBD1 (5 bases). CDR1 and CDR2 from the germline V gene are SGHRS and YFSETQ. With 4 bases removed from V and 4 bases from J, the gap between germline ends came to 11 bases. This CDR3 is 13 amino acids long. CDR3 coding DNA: TGCGCCAGCAGCCCAGGACATGTAGAGACCCAGTACTTC. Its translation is CASSPGHVETQYF.

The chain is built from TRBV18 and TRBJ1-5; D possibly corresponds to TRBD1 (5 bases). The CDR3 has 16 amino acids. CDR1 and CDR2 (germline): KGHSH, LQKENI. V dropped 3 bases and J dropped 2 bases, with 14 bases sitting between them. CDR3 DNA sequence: TGTGCCAGCTCACCTTTGGGGGGTTCCGGCAATCAGCCCCAGCATTTT. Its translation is CASSPLGGSGNQPQHF.

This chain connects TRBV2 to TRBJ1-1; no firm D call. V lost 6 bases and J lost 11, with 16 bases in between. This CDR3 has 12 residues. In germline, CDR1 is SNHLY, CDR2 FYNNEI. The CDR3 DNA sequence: TGTGCCAGCAGCGCCGGACCCGGGAGGGCTTTCTTT. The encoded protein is CASSAGPGRAFF.

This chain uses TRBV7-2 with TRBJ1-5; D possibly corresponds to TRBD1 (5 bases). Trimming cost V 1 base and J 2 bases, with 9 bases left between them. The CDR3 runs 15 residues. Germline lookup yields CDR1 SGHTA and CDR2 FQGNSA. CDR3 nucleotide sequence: TGTGCCAGCAGCTTAGAGGGGTTGGGCAATCAGCCCCAGCATTTT. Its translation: CASSLEGLGNQPQHF.

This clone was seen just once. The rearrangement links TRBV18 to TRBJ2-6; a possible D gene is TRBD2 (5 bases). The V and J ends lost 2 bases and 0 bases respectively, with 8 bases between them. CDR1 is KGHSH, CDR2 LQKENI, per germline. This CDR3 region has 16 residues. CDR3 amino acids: CASSPTGSSGANVLTF. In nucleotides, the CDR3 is TGTGCCAGCTCACCAACGGGGAGCTCTGGGGCCAACGTCCTGACTTTC. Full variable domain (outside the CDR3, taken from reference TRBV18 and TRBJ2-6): NAGVMQNPRHLVRRRGQEARLRCSPMKGHSHVYWYRQLPEEGLKFMVYLQKENIIDESGMPKERFSAEFPKEGPSILRIQQVVRGDSAAYFCASSPTGSSGANVLTFGAGSRLTVL.